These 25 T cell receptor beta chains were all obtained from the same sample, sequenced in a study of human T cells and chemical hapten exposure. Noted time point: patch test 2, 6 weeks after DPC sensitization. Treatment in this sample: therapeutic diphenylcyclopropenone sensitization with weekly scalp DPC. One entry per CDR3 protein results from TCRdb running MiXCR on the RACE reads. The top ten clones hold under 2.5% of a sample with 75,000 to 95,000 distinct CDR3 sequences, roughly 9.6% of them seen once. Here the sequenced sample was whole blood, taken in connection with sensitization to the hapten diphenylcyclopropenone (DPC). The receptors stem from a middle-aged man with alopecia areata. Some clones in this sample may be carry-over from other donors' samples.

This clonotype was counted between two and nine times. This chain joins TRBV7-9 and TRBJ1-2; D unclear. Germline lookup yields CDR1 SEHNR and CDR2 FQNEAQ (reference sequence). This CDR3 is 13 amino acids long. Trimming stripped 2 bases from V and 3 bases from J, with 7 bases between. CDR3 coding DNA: TGTGCCAGCAGCTTAAATACAGACTATGGCTACACCTTC. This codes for CASSLNTDYGYTF.

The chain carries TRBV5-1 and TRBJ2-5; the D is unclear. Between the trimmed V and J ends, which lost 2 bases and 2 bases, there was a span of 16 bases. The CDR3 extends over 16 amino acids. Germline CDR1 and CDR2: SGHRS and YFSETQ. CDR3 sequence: CASSFPAASLQETQYF. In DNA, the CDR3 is TGCGCCAGCAGCTTTCCTGCAGCATCCCTACAAGAGACCCAGTACTTC.

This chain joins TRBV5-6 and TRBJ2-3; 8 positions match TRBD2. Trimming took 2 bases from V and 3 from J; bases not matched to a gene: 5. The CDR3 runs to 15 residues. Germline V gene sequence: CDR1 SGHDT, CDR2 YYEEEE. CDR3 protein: CASSFFGGRTDTQYF. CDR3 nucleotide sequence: TGTGCCAGCAGCTTTTTTGGCGGGAGGACAGATACGCAGTATTTT.

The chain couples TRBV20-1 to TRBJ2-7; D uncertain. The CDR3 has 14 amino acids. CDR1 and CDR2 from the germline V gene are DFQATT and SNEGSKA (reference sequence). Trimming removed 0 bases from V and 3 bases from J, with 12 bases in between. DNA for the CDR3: TGCAGTGCTAGAGACCCCAAGTCCGTCTACGAGCAGTACTTC. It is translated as CSARDPKSVYEQYF.

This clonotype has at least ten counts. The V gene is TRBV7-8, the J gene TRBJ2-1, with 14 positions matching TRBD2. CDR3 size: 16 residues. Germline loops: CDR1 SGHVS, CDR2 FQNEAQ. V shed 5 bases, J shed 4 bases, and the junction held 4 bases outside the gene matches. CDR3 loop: CASSIRLAGGYNEQFF. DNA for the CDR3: TGTGCCAGCAGCATAAGACTAGCGGGAGGGTACAATGAGCAGTTCTTC.

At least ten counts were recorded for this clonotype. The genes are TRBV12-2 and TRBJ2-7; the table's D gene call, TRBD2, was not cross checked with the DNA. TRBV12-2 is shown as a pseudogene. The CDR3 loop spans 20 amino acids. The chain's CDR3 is CASRLAKGKKGLAGPYEQYV. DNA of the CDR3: TGTGCAAGTCGCTTAGCGAAGGGGAAAAAGGGACTAGCGGGACCCTACGAGCAGTACGTC.

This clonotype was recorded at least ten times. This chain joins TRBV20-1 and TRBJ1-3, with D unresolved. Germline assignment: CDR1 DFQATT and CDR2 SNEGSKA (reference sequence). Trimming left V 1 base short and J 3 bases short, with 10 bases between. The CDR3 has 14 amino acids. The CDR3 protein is CSARVETSGNTIYF. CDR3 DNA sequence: TGCAGTGCTAGAGTGGAGACAAGTGGAAACACCATATATTTT.

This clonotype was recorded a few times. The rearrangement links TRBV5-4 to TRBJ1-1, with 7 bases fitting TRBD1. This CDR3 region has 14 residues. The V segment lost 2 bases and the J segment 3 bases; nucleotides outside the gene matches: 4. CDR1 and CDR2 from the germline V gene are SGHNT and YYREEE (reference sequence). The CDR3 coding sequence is TGTGCCAGCAGCTTACAGGGGAGGGACACTGAAGCTTTCTTT. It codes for CASSLQGRDTEAFF.

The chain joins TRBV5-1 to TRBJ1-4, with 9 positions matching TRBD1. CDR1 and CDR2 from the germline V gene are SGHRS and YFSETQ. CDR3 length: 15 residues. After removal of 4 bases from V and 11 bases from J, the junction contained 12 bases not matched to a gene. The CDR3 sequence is CASSGQQGAFGKLFF. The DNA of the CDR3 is TGCGCCAGCAGCGGACAACAGGGGGCTTTCGGCAAACTGTTTTTT.

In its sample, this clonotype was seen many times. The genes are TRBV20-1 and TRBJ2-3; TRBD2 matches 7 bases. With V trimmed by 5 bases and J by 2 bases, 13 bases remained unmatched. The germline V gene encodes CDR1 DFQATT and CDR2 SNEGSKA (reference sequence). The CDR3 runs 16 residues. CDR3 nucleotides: TGCAGTGCTGTGAAACCCGGGACTACCCTCACAGATACGCAGTATTTT. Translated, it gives CSAVKPGTTLTDTQYF.

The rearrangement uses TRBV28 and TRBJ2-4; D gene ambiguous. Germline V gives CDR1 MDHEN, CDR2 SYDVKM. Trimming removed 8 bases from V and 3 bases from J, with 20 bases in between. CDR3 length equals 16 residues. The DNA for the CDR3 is TGTGCCAGCGGGCACTGGAACCGTAATGGCAAAAACATTCAGTACTTC. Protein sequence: CASGHWNRNGKNIQYF. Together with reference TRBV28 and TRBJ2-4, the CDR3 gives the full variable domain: DVKVTQSSRYLVKRTGEKVFLECVQDMDHENMFWYRQDPGLGLRLIYFSYDVKMKEKGDIPEGYSVSREKKERFSLILESASTNQTSMYLCASGHWNRNGKNIQYFGAGTRLSVL.

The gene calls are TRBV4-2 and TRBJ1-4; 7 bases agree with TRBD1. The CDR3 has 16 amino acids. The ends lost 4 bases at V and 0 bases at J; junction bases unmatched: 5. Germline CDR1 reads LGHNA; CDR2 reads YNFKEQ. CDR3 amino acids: CASSLSGQATNEKLFF. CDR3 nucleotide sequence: TGTGCCAGCAGCCTAAGTGGACAGGCAACTAATGAAAAACTGTTTTTT.

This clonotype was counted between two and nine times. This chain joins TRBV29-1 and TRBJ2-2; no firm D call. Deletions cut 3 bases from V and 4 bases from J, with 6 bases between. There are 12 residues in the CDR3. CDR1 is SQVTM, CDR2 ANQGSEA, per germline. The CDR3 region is CSVDTATGELFF. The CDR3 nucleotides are TGCAGCGTTGATACGGCCACCGGGGAGCTGTTTTTT.

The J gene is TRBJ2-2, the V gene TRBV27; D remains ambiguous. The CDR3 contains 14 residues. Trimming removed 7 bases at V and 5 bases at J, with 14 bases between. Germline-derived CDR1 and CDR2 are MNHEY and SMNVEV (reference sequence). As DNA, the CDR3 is TGTGCCAGCAACTTGGCAGGATCAACCGGGGAGCTGTTTTTT. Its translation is CASNLAGSTGELFF.

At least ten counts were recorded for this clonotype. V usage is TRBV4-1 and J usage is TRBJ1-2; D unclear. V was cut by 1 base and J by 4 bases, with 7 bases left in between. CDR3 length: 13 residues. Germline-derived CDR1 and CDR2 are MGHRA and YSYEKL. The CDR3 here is CASSQVAVYGYTF. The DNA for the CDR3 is TGCGCCAGCAGCCAAGTGGCAGTCTATGGCTACACCTTC.

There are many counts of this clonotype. The CDR3 DNA follows: TGCAGTGCTAGAGATCGCGCCGGGACAGGGACTGAGACCCAGTACTTC. Protein product: CSARDRAGTGTETQYF. The V call is TRBV20-1, the J call TRBJ2-5; TRBD1 aligns across 9 bases. In germline, CDR1 is DFQATT, CDR2 SNEGSKA (reference sequence). J was trimmed by 5 bases and V by 0 bases; bases with no gene match: 10. There are 16 residues in the CDR3.

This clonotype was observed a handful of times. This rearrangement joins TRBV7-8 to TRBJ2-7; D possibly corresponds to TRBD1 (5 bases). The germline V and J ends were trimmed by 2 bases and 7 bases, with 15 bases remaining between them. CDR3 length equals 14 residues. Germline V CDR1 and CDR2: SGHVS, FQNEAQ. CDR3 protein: CASSLRRVPGEQYF. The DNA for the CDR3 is TGTGCCAGCAGCTTACGCCGGGTCCCAGGGGAGCAGTACTTC.

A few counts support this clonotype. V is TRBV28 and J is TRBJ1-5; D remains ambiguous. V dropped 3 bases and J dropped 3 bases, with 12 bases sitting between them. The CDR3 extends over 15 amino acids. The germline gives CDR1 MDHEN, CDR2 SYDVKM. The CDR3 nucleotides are TGTGCCAGCAGTTTGTTGGCACAGCACAATCAGCCCCAGCATTTT. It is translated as CASSLLAQHNQPQHF.

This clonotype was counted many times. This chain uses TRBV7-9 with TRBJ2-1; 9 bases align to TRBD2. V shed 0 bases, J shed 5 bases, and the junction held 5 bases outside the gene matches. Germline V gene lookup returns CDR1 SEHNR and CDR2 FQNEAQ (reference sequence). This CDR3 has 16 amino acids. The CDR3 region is CASSLAQLAGDNEQFF. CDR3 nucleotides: TGTGCCAGCAGCTTAGCGCAATTAGCGGGGGACAATGAGCAGTTCTTC.

The CDR3 loop reads CASSPGQGVVSYEQYF. The CDR3 DNA is TGTGCCAGCTCACCTGGACAGGGGGTAGTGTCCTACGAGCAGTACTTC. This chain connects TRBV18 to TRBJ2-7; 10 nucleotides agree with TRBD1. CDR1 and CDR2 from the germline V gene are KGHSH and LQKENI. The CDR3 contains 16 residues. Germline trimming cut 3 bases from V and 1 base from J; bases unmatched to any gene: 6.

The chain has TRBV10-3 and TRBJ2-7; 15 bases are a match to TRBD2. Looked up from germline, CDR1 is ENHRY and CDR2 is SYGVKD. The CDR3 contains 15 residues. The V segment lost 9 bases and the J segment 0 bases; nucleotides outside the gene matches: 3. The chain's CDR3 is CAIGLAGGPSYEQYF. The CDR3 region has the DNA TGTGCCATTGGACTAGCGGGAGGGCCCTCCTACGAGCAGTACTTC.

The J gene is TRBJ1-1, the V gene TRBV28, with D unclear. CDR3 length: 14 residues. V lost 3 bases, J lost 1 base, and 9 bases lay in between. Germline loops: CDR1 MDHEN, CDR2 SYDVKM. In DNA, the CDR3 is TGTGCCAGCAGTTTGCTACAGAAGAACACTGAAGCTTTCTTT. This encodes CASSLLQKNTEAFF.

Here the CDR3 reads CASSFPGLASYEQYV. For the CDR3, the DNA is TGTGCCAGCAGCTTCCCGGGCCTCGCCTCCTACGAGCAGTACGTC. This rearrangement joins TRBV5-5 to TRBJ2-7; D is uncertain. Germline CDR1 and CDR2: SGHKS and YYEKEE (reference sequence). The CDR3 is made up of 15 amino acids. The V gene lost 2 bases and the J gene lost 0 bases, with 12 bases spanning the gap.

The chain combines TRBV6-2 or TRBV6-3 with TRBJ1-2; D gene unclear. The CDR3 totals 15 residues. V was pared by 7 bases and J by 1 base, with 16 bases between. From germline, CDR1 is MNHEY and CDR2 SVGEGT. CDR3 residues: CASTPPAAVNYGYTF. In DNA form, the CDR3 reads TGTGCCAGCACCCCCCCCGCTGCTGTTAACTATGGCTACACCTTC.

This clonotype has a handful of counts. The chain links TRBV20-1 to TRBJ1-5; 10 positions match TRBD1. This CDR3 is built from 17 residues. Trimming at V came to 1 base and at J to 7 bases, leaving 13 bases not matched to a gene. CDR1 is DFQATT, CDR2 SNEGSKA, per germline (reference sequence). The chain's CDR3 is CSARGGTGAFSGQPQHF. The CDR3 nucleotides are TGCAGTGCTAGAGGTGGGACAGGGGCCTTTTCGGGACAGCCCCAGCATTTT.